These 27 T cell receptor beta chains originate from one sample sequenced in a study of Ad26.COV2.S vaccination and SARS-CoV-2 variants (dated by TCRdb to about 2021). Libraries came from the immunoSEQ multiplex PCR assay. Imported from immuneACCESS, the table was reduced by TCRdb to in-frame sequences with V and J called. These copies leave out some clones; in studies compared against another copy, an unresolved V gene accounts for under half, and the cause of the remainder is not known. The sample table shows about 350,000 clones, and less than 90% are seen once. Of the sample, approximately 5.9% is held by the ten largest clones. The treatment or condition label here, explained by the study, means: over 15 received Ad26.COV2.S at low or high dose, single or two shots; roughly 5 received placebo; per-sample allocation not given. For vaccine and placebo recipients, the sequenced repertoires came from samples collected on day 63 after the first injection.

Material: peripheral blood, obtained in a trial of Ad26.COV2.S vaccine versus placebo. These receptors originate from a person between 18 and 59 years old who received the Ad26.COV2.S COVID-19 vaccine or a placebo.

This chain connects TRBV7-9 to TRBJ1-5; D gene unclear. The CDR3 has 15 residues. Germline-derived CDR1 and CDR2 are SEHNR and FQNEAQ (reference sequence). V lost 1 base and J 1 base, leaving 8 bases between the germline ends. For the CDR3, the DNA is TGTGCCAGCAGCTTAGTGTCATCGAGCAATCAGCCCCAGCATTTT. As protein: CASSLVSSSNQPQHF.

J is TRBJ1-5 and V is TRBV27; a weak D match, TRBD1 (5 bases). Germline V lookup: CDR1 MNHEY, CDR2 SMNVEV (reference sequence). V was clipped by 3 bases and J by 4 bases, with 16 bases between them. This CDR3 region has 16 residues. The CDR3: CASSLESGSRNQPQHF. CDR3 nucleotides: TGTGCCAGCAGTTTGGAGTCAGGGAGTCGTAATCAGCCCCAGCATTTT.

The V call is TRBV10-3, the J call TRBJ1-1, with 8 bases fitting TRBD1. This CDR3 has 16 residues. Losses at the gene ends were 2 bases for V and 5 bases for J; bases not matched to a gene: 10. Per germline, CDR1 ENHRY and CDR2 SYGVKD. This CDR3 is CAISEANRGWGTEAFF. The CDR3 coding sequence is TGTGCCATCAGTGAGGCCAACAGGGGGTGGGGGACTGAAGCTTTCTTT.

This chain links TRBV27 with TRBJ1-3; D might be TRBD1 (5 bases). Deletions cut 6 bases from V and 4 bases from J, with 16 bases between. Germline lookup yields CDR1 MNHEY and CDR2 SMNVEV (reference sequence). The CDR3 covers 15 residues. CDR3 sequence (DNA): TGTGCCAGCAGCACCTTTCCAGGGCCGGGAAACACCATATATTTT. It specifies CASSTFPGPGNTIYF.

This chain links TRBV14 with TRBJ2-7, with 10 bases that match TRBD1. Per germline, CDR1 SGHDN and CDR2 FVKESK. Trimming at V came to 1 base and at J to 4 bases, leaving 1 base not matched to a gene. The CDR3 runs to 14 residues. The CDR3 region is CASSQAGQGYEQYF. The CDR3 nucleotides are TGTGCCAGCAGCCAAGCGGGACAGGGGTACGAGCAGTACTTC.

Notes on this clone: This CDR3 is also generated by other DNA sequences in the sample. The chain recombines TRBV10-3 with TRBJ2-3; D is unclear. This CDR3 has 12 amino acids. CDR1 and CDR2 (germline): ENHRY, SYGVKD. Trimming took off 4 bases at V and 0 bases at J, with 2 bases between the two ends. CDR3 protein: CAISGSTDTQYF. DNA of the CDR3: TGTGCCATCAGTGGCAGCACAGATACGCAGTATTTT.

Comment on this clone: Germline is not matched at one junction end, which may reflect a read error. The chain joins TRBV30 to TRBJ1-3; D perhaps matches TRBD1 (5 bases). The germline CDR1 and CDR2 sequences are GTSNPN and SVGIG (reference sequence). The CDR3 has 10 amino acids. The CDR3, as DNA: TGTGCCTGGGGGGACCCCCAGGTGCATTTT. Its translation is CAWGDPQVHF.

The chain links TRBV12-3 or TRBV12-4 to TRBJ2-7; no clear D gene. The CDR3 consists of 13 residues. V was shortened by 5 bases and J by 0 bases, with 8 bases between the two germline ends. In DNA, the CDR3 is TGTGCCAGCAGTAATAGCCGCTCCTACGAGCAGTACTTC. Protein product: CASSNSRSYEQYF.

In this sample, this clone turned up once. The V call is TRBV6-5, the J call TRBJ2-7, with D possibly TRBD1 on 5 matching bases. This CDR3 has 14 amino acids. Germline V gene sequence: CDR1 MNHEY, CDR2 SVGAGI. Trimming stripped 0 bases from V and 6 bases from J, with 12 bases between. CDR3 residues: CASSYSGRVFEQYF. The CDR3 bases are TGTGCCAGCAGTTACTCGGGCAGGGTATTCGAGCAGTACTTC.

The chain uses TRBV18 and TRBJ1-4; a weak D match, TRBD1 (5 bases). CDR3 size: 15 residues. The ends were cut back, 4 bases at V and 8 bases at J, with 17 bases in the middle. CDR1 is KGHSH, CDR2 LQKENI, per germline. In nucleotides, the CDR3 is TGTGCCAGCTCACTGAGTACAGGTGATCGGGAAAAACTGTTTTTT. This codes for CASSLSTGDREKLFF.

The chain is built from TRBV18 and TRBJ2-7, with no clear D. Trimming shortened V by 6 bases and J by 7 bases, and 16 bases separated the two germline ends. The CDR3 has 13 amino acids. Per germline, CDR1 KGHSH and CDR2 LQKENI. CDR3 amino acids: CASSPVAPSEQYF. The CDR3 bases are TGTGCCAGCTCCCCGGTCGCCCCCTCGGAGCAGTACTTC.

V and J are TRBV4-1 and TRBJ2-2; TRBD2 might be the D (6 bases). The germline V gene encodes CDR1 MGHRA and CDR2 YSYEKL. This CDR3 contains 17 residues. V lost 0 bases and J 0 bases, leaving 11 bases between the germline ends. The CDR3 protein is CASSQDLTGANTGELFF. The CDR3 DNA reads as TGCGCCAGCAGCCAAGATCTAACGGGGGCGAACACCGGGGAGCTGTTTTTT.

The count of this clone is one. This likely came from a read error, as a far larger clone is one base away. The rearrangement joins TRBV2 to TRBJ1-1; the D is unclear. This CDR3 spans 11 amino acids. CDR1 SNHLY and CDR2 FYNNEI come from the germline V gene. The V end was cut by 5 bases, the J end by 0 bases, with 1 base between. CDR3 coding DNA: TGTGCCAGCAGTTTGAACACTGAAGCTTTCTTT. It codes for CASSLNTEAFF.

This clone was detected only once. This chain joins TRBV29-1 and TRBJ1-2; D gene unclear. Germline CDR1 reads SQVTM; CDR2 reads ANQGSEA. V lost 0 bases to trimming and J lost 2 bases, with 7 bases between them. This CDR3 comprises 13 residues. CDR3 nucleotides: TGCAGCGTTGAAGAATACGGGAACTATGGCTACACCTTC. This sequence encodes CSVEEYGNYGYTF.

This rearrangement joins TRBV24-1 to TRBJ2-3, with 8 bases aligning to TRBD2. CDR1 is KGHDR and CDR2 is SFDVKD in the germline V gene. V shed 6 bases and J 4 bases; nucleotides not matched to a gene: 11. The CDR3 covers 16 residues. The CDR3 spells CATSSTFAGGADTQYF. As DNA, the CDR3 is TGTGCCACCAGTTCCACGTTTGCGGGAGGTGCAGATACGCAGTATTTT.

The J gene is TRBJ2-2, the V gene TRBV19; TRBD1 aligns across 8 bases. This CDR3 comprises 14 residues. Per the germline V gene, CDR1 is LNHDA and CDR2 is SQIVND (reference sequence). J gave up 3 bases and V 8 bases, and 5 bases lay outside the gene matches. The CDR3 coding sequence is TGTGCCAGTTTAGACAGGGGTGACACCGGGGAGCTGTTTTTT. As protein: CASLDRGDTGELFF.

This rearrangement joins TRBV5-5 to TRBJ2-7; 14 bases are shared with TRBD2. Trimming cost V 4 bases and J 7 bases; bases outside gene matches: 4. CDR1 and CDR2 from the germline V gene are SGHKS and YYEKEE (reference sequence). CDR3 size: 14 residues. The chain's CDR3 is CASSRGLAGDEQYF. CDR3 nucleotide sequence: TGTGCCAGCAGCCGGGGACTAGCGGGAGATGAGCAGTACTTC. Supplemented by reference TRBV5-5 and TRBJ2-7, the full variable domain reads DAGVTQSPTHLIKTRGQQVTLRCSPISGHKSVSWYQQVLGQGPQFIFQYYEKEERGRGNFPDRFSARQFPNYSSELNVNALLLGDSALYLCASSRGLAGDEQYFGPGTRLTVT.

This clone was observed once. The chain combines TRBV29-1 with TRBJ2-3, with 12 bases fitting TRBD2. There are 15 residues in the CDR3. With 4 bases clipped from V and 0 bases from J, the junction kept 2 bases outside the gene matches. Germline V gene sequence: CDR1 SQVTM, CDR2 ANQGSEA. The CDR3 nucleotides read TGCAGCGTTGGGACTAGCGGGGTTAGCACAGATACGCAGTATTTT. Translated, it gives CSVGTSGVSTDTQYF.

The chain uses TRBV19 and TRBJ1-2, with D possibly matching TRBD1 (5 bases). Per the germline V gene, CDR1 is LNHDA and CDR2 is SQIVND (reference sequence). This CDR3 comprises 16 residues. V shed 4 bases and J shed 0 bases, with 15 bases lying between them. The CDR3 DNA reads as TGTGCCAGTAGTAACACAGGCCCGGGGGCTAACTATGGCTACACCTTC. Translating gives CASSNTGPGANYGYTF.

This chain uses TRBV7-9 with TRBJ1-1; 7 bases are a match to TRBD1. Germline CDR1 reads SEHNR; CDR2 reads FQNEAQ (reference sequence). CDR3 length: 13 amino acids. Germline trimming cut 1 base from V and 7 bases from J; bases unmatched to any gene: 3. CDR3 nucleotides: TGTGCCAGCAGCTTAGTCGCAGGGGGTGAAGCTTTCTTT. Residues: CASSLVAGGEAFF.

The CDR3 sequence: CATRGTAGTEAFF. CDR3 nucleotides: TGTGCCACCCGGGGAACGGCTGGCACTGAAGCTTTCTTT. The chain combines TRBV12-3 or TRBV12-4 with TRBJ1-1; D gene unclear. The CDR3 spans 13 residues. V lost 10 bases and J lost 4, with 16 bases in between.

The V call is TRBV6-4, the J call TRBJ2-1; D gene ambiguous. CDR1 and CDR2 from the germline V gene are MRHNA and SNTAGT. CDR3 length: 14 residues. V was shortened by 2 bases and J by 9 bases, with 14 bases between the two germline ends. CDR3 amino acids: CASSDLLGGGEQFF. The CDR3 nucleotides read TGTGCCAGCAGTGACCTACTGGGCGGCGGTGAGCAGTTCTTC.

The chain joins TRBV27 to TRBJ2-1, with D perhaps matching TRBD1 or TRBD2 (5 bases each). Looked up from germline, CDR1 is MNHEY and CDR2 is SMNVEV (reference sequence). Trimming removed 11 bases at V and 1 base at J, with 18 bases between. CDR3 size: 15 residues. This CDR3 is CASRPDGTSYNEQFF. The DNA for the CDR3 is TGTGCCTCCCGCCCCGATGGGACGTCCTACAATGAGCAGTTCTTC.

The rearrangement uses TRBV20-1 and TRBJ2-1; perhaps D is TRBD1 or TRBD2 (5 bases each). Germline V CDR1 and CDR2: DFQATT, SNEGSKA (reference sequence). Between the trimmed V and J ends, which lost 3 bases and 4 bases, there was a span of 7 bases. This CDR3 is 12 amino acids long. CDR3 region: CSASGGYNEQFF. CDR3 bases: TGCAGTGCTAGTGGGGGATACAATGAGCAGTTCTTC.

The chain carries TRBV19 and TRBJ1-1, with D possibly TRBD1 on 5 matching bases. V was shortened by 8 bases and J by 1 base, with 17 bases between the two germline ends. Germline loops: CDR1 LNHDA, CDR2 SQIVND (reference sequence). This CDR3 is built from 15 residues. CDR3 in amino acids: CASGTYGQWNTEAFF. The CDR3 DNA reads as TGTGCCAGTGGGACCTATGGGCAGTGGAACACTGAAGCTTTCTTT.

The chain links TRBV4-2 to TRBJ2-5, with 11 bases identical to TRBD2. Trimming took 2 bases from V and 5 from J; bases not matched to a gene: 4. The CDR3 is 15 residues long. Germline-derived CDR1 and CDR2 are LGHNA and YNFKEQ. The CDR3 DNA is TGTGCCAGCAGCCAACACATAGCGGGGGGGGAGACCCAGTACTTC. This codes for CASSQHIAGGETQYF.

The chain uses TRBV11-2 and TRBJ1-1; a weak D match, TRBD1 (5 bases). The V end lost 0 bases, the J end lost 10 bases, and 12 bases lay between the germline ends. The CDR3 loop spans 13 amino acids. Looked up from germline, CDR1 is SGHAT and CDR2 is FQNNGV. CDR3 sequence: CASSLDSGVGAFF. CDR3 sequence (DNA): TGTGCCAGCAGCTTAGATTCGGGGGTGGGAGCTTTCTTT.